This T cell receptor beta chain comes out of a study of beta chain features in type 1 diabetes (dated by TCRdb to the late 2010s). Looking at the study overall: Mean age, gender distribution, total cell number and subset yield were not different between patients and healthy donors. The study compared the TCRB repertoires of sorted circulating CD4+ T cell subsets in recently diagnosed type 1 diabetes patients with those in matched healthy donors. Whereas all 30 or so donors provided naive and central memory subsets, regulatory and stem cell-like memory subsets were isolated from just 8 patients and about 8 healthy donors. Across all samples, around 100 million sorted cells were examined, and cell number per subset correlated strongly with RNA yield.

The table lists this clone with a few counts. Its antigen remains undetermined. Base qualities are not at hand, and no much larger clone is one base apart. The entire amount of isolated RNA was reverse transcribed using the High Capacity cDNA Reverse Transcription Kit, so the sequenced TCRB transcripts were expressed ones. Deep immunoSEQ sequencing was applied to naive, central memory and regulatory T cell samples, giving an average of roughly 3.3 million total reads per sample. Sorted cells were lysed in RLT buffer, and RNA was extracted using DNase-treated RNeasy Micro or Mini kits according to cell number. Each cell subset was processed on its own to prevent cross-contamination, while patient and healthy donor samples were processed together. The immunoSEQ multiplex PCR was used to amplify TCRB sequences from cDNA, generating 87-bp fragments that spanned the CDR3 region. The amplicons were sequenced using the Illumina HiSeq platform. The original pipeline was this. PCR bias was computationally corrected using synthetic template baselines, reads within Hamming distance 2 were collapsed, and singletons that could not be merged were discarded. Reads were aligned to IMGT to assign V, D and J genes, CDR3 length, and insertions or deletions at six rearrangement sites. Within each subset, clonotype counts were normalized to sorted cell number, and only after that were true diversity and Gini coefficients computed with the tcR R package. Repertoire sharing was quantified using the overlap coefficient calculated on TCRB nucleotide sequences. Out-of-frame TCRB sequences from naive cells were analyzed to stand in for the pre-selection repertoire. TCRdb retrieved this table from immuneACCESS and kept in-frame rearrangements only. Not all clones are present; in checked studies, unresolved V genes account for under half, and no reason is known for the remainder. The V and J calls and the clone size are those of that table, but D and trimming were determined from the DNA. The sample table contains hundreds of thousands of clones; only one count was recorded for around 16% of them. The top ten hold 0.093% of the sample.

From each donor, a single peripheral blood sample of about 100 mL on average was drawn into heparinised tubes. Using a panel that included CD45RO, CCR7, CD25, CD127, CD95 and CD27, naive, central memory, regulatory and stem cell-like memory CD4+ T cells were sorted on a BD FACSAria II. Purity was above 98% for every sorted population. PBMCs were separated immediately by Lymphoprep density gradient centrifugation and were stained directly, without being cultured. To minimize batch effects, samples were stained and sorted in pairs, one healthy donor with one patient per experiment. V and J lose 0 bases and 6 bases, and a span of 18 bases separates them. Measured from the cysteine to the phenylalanine, the CDR3 is 16 residues long. CDR3 DNA is the only sequence kept; it has 48 bases, read in frame from the first base. CDR1 and CDR2, looked up from the germline V gene, are SGHDN and FVKESK. What the work shows at the level of the full study, not this receptor alone: In all four CD4+ subsets, TCRB CDR3 length was moderately but significantly shorter in type 1 diabetes patients. PCR may preferentially amplify shorter templates, but because patient and control samples were amplified and corrected together, any resulting skew would affect both groups equally. Naive, central memory and regulatory TCRB repertoires appeared to be more similar among patients than among healthy donors. Because cDNA was sequenced instead of genomic DNA, highly expressing activated cells could be over-represented, though the groups showed no difference in activation or CD3 levels. Because the HLA sub-analyses included only small numbers of individuals, any influence of HLA type on TCRB rearrangement was left unresolved. At VDJ recombination sites, patients with type 1 diabetes made fewer insertions and deleted more nucleotides, a pattern implying thymic rearrangement abnormalities.

The chain was built from TRBV14 and TRBJ2-7; the D gene is perhaps TRBD2, from 6 matching bases. The clonotype comes from a man in his late teens or twenties in good health. The sample was naive CD4+ T cells from blood. The sample's cell subset or site, from its label and the paper: true naive CD4+ T cells. The DNA sequence is as follows: TGTGCCAGCAGCCAAGAATCTGGAGGGGACCTCTGCGAGCAGTACTTC. This sequence encodes CASSQESGGDLCEQYF.